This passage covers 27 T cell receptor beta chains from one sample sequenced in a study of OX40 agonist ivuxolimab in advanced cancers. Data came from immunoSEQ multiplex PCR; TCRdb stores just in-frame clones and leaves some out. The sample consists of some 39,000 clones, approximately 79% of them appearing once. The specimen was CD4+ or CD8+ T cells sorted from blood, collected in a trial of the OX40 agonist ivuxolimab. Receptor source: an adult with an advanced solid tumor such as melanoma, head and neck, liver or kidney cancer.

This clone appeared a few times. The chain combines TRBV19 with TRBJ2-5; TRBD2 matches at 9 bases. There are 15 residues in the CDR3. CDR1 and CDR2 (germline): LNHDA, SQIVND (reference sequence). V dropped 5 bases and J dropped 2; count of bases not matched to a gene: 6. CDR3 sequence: CASSPGLALQETQYF. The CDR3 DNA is TGTGCCAGTAGTCCGGGACTAGCCCTACAAGAGACCCAGTACTTC. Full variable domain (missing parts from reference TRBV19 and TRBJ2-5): DGGITQSPKYLFRKEGQNVTLSCEQNLNHDAMYWYRQDPGQGLRLIYYSQIVNDFQKGDIAEGYSVSREKKESFPLTVTSAQKNPTAFYLCASSPGLALQETQYFGPGTRLLVL.

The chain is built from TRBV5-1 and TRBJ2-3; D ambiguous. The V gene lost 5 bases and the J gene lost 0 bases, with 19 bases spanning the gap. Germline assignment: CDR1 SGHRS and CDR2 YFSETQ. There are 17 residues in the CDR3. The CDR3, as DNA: TGCGCCAGCAGGTCTGGGAATACCGGTTATAGCACAGATACGCAGTATTTT. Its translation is CASRSGNTGYSTDTQYF. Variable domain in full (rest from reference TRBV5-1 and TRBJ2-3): KAGVTQTPRYLIKTRGQQVTLSCSPISGHRSVSWYQQTPGQGLQFLFEYFSETQRNKGNFPGRFSGRQFSNSRSEMNVSTLELGDSALYLCASRSGNTGYSTDTQYFGPGTRLTVL.

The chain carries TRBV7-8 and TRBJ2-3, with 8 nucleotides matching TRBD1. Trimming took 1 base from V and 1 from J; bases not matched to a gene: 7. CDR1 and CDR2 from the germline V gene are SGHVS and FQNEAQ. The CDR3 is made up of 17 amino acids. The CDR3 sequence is CASSLGIPDRGTDTQYF. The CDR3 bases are TGTGCCAGCAGCTTAGGGATTCCGGACAGGGGCACAGATACGCAGTATTTT.

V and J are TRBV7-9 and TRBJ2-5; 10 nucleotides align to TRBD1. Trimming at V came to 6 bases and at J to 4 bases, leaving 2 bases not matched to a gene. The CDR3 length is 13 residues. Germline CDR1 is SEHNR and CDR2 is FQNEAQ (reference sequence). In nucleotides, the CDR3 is TGTGCCAGCAGTTGGACAGGGGGAGAGACCCAGTACTTC. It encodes CASSWTGGETQYF. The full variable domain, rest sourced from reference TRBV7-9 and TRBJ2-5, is DTGVSQNPRHKITKRGQNVTFRCDPISEHNRLYWYRQTLGQGPEFLTYFQNEAQLEKSRLLSDRFSAERPKGSFSTLEIQRTEQGDSAMYLCASSWTGGETQYFGPGTRLLVL.

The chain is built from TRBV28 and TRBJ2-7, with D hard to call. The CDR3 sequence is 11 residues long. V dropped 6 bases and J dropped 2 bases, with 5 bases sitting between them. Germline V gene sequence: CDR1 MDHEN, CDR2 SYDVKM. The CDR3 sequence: CASSRTYEQYF. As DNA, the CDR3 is TGTGCCAGCAGCCGTACCTACGAGCAGTACTTC.

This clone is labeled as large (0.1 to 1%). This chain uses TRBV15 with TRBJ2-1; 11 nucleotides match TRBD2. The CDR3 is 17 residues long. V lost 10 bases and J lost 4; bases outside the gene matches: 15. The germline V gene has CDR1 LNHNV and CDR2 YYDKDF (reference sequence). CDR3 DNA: TGTGCCAGTGGGGGAATGGGACTAGCGGATCCATACAATGAGCAGTTCTTC. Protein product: CASGGMGLADPYNEQFF.

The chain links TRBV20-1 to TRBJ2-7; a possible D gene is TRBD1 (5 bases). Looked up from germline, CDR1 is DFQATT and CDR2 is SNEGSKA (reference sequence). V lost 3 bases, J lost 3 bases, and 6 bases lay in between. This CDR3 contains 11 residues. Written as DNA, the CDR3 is TGCAGTGCTAGTACAGGCTACGAGCAGTACTTC. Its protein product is CSASTGYEQYF.

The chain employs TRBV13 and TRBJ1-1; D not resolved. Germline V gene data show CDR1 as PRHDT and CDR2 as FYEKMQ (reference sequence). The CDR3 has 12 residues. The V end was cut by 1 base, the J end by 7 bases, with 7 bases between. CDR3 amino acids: CASSLEASEAFF. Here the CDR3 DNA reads TGTGCCAGCAGCTTAGAGGCGAGTGAAGCTTTCTTT.

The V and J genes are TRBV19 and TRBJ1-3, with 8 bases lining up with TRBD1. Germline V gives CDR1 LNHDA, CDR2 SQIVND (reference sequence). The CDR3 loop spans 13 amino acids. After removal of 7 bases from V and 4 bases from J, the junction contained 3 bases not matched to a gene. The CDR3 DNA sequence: TGTGCCAGTAAACAGGGGGGCGGAAACACCATATATTTT. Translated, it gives CASKQGGGNTIYF.

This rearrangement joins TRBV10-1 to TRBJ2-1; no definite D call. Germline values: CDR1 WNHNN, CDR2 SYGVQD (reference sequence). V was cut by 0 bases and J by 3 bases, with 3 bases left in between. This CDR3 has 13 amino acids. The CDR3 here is CASSESGYNEQFF. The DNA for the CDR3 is TGCGCCAGCAGTGAGTCAGGCTACAATGAGCAGTTCTTC.

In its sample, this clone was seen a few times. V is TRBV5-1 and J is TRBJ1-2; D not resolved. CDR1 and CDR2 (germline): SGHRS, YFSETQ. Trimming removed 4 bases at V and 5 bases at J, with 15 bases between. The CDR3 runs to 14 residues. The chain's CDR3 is CASSLDAFIYGYTF. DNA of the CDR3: TGCGCCAGCAGCCTGGACGCCTTCATATATGGCTACACCTTC.

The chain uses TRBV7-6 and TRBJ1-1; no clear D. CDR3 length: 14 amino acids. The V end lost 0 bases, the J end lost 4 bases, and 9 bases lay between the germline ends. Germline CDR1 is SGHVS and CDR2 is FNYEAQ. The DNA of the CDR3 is TGTGCCAGCAGCTTAGCGTATTCAGCCACTGAAGCTTTCTTT. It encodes CASSLAYSATEAFF. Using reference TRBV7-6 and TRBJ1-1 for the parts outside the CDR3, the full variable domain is GAGVSQSPRYKVTKRGQDVALRCDPISGHVSLYWYRQALGQGPEFLTYFNYEAQQDKSGLPNDRFSAERPEGSISTLTIQRTEQRDSAMYRCASSLAYSATEAFFGQGTRLTVV.

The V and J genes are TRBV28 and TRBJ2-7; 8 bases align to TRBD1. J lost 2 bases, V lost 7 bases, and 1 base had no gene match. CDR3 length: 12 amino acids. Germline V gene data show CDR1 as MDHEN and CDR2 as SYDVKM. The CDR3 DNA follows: TGTGCCAGCATGGGACAGGCCTACGAGCAGTACTTC. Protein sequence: CASMGQAYEQYF.

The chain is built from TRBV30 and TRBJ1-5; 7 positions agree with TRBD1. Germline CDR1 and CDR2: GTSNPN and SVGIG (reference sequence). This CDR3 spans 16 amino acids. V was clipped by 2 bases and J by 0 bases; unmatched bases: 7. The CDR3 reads CAWSTGTVNSNQPQHF. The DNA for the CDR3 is TGTGCCTGGAGTACCGGGACAGTGAATAGCAATCAGCCCCAGCATTTT.

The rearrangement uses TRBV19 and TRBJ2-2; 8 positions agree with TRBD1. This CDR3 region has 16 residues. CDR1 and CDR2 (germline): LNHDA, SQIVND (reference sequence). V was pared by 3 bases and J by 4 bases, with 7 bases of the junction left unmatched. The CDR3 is CASSIPQGAGTGELFF. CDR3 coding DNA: TGTGCCAGTAGTATCCCGCAGGGGGCAGGCACCGGGGAGCTGTTTTTT. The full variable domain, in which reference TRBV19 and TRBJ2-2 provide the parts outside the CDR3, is DGGITQSPKYLFRKEGQNVTLSCEQNLNHDAMYWYRQDPGQGLRLIYYSQIVNDFQKGDIAEGYSVSREKKESFPLTVTSAQKNPTAFYLCASSIPQGAGTGELFFGEGSRLTVL.

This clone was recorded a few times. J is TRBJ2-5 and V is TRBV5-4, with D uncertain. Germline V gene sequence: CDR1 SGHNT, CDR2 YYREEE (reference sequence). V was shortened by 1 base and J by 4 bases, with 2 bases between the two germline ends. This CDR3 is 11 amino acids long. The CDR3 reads CASSLRETQYF. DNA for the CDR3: TGTGCCAGCAGCTTGAGAGAGACCCAGTACTTC.

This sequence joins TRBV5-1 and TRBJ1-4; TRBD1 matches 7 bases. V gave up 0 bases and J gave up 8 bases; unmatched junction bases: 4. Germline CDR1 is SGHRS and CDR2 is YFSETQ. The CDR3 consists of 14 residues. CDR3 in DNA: TGCGCCAGCAGCTTGGACAGGGGAGGGGAAAAACTGTTTTTT. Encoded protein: CASSLDRGGEKLFF.

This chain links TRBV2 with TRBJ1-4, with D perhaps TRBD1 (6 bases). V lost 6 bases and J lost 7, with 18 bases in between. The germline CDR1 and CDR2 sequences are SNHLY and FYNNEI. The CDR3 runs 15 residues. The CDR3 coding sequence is TGTGCCAGCAGGGCCTCAGGGGTAGGGGGTGAAAAACTGTTTTTT. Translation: CASRASGVGGEKLFF.

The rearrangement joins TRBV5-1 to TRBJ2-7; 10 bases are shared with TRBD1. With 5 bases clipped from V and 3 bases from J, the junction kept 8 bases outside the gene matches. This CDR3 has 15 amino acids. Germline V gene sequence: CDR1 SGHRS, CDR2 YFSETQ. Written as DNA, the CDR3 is TGCGCCAGCAGTTCCGGGACAGGGGTTCTCTACGAGCAGTACTTC. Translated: CASSSGTGVLYEQYF.

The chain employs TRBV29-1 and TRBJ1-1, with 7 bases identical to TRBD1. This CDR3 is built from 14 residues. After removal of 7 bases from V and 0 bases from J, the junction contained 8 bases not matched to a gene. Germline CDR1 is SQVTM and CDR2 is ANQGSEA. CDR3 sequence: CSANPTGMNTEAFF. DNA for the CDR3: TGCAGCGCAAACCCGACAGGGATGAACACTGAAGCTTTCTTT.

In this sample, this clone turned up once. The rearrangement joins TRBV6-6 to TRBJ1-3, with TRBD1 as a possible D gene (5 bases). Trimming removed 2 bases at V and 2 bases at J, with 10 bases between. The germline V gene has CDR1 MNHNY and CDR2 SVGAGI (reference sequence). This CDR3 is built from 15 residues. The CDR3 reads CASSYGGETGNTIYF. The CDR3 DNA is TGTGCCAGCAGTTACGGGGGAGAGACTGGAAACACCATATATTTT.

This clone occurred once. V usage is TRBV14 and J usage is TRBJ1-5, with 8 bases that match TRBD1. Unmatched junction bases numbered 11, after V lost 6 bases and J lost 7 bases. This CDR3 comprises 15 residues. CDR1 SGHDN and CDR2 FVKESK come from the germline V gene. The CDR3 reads CASRRPDRVGQPQHF. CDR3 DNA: TGTGCCAGCAGAAGACCGGACAGGGTGGGGCAGCCCCAGCATTTT.

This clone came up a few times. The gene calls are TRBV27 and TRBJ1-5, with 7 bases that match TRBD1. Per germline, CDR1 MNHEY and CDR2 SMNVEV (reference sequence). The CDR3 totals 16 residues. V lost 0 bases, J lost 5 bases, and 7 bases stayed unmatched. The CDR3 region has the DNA TGTGCCAGCAGTTTATCCCCAGGGGGAAGTGATCAGCCCCAGCATTTT. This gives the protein CASSLSPGGSDQPQHF.

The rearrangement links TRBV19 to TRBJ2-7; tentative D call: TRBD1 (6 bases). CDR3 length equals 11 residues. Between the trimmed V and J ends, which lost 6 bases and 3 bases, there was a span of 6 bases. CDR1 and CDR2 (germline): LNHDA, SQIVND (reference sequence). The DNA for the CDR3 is TGTGCCAGTAGGGACAGCTACGAGCAGTACTTC. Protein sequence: CASRDSYEQYF. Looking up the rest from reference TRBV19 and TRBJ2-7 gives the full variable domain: DGGITQSPKYLFRKEGQNVTLSCEQNLNHDAMYWYRQDPGQGLRLIYYSQIVNDFQKGDIAEGYSVSREKKESFPLTVTSAQKNPTAFYLCASRDSYEQYFGPGTRLTVT.

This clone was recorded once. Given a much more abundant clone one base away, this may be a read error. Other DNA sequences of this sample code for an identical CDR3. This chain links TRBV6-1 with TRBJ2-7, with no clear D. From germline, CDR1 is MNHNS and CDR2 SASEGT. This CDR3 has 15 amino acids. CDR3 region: CASRDSRASSYEQYF. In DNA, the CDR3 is TGTGCCAGCAGGGATTCTAGAGCCTCGAGCTACGAGCAGTATTTC.

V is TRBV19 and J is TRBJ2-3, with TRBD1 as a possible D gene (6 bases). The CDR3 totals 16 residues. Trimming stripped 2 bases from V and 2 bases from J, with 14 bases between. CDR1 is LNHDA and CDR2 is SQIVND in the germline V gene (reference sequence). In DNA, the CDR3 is TGTGCCAGTAGTATATCGCCGGGACACCCCACAGATACGCAGTATTTT. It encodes CASSISPGHPTDTQYF.

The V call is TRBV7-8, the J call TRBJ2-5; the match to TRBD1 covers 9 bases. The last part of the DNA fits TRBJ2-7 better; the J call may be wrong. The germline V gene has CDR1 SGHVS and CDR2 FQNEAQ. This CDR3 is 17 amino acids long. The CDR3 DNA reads TGTGCCAGCAGCCTACGGGGCGGGACAGGGAACCTCTACGAGCAGTACTTC. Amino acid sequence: CASSLRGGTGNLYEQYF.